One and the same sample provided the 5 T cell receptor beta chains below, sequenced in a study of T-cell reconstitution after alpha-beta-depleted transplantation in children. Unique molecular identifiers tagged the TCRbeta library. TCRdb reprocessed the PCR reads via MiXCR and lists one record per CDR3 protein. This sample has over 15,000 distinct CDR3 sequences, with 9.5% to 15% found just once. Sample: PBMCs, mostly from graft donor cells, taken 180 days after TCRalphabeta/CD19-depleted stem cell transplant. These receptors came from a boy in the first two years of life who had a stem cell transplant for Wiskott-Aldrich syndrome, so the T cells may come from the graft donor.

This rearrangement joins TRBV20-1 to TRBJ1-6; TRBD1 might be the D (5 bases). This CDR3 contains 15 residues. V lost 2 bases to trimming and J lost 9 bases, with 17 bases between them. CDR1 is DFQATT, CDR2 SNEGSKA, per germline (reference sequence). DNA of the CDR3: TGCAGTGCTAGAAACGGACAAGAGAGAGGTTCACCCCTCCACTTT. Translating gives CSARNGQERGSPLHF.

V is TRBV13 and J is TRBJ2-7; a possible D gene is TRBD2 (6 bases). Germline V lookup: CDR1 PRHDT, CDR2 FYEKMQ (reference sequence). Between the trimmed V and J ends, which lost 5 bases and 4 bases, there was a span of 21 bases. The CDR3 length is 16 residues. The CDR3 loop is CASSRPGDNGLYEQYF. The CDR3 DNA follows: TGTGCCAGCAGCCGACCGGGGGATAACGGATTATACGAGCAGTACTTC. The full variable domain, with the rest looked up from reference TRBV13 and TRBJ2-7, is AAGVIQSPRHLIKEKRETATLKCYPIPRHDTVYWYQQGPGQDPQFLISFYEKMQSDKGSIPDRFSAQQFSDYHSELNMSSLELGDSALYFCASSRPGDNGLYEQYFGPGTRLTVT.

J is TRBJ2-7 and V is TRBV3-1; 7 nucleotides agree with TRBD2. CDR1 LGHDT and CDR2 YNNKEL come from the germline V gene (reference sequence). Unmatched junction bases numbered 6, after V lost 4 bases and J lost 3 bases. The CDR3 runs 14 residues. The CDR3 loop is CASSRAGTNYEQYF. CDR3 DNA: TGTGCCAGCAGCCGAGCCGGGACTAACTACGAGCAGTACTTC.

In this sample, this clonotype is medium-sized. The chain links TRBV28 to TRBJ2-1; perhaps TRBD1 as D (5 bases). This CDR3 has 16 amino acids. Germline values: CDR1 MDHEN, CDR2 SYDVKM. V was pared by 2 bases and J by 2 bases, with 13 bases between. CDR3: CASSLRRRATYNEQFF. The CDR3 region has the DNA TGTGCCAGCAGTTTACGGCGCAGGGCAACCTACAATGAGCAGTTCTTC.

This clonotype was recorded at least ten times. The gene calls are TRBV20-1 and TRBJ2-7; tentative D call: TRBD2 (5 bases). Trimming stripped 4 bases from V and 4 bases from J, with 20 bases between. Germline loops: CDR1 DFQATT, CDR2 SNEGSKA (reference sequence). CDR3 length equals 15 residues. The CDR3 nucleotides read TGCAGTGCTACTTCGACTACAACAAAACTTTACGAGCAGTACTTC. Encoded protein: CSATSTTTKLYEQYF.